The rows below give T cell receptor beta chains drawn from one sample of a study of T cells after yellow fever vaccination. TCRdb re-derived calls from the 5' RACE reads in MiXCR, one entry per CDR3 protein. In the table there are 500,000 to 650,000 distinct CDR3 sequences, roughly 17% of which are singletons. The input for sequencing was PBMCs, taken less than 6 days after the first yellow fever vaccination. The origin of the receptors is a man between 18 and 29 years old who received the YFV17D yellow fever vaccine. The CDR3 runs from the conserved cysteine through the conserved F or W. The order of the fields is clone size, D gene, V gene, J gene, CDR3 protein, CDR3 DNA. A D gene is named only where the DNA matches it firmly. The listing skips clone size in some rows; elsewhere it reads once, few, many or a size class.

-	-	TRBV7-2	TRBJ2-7	CASSFWGRPYEQYF	TGTGCCAGCAGCTTTTGGGGCAGACCCTACGAGCAGTACTTC
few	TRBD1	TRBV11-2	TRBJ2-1	CASSTDRGPTYNEQFF	TGTGCCAGCAGCACGGACAGGGGTCCGACCTACAATGAGCAGTTCTTC
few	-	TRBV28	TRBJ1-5	CASSPIGANQPQHF	TGTGCCAGCAGTCCCATTGGGGCCAATCAGCCCCAGCATTTT
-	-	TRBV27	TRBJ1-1	CASSPGFLNTEAFF	TGTGCCAGCAGTCCAGGGTTTTTGAACACTGAAGCTTTCTTT
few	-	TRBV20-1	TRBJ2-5	CSAPPGPQEETQYF	TGCAGTGCTCCACCGGGACCACAGGAGGAGACCCAGTACTTC
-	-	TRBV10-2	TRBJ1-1	CASQDPNTEAFF	TGCGCCAGTCAAGATCCGAACACTGAAGCTTTCTTT
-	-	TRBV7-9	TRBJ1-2	CASRSGTGHNYGYTF	TGTGCCAGTCGTTCCGGGACCGGGCACAACTATGGCTACACCTTC
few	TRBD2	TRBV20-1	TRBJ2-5	CSASPAGGETQYF	TGCAGTGCTAGTCCTGCGGGGGGGGAGACCCAGTACTTC
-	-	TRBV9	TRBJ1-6	CASSAGLGRSPLHF	TGTGCCAGCAGCGCAGGGTTGGGGAGGTCACCCCTCCACTTT
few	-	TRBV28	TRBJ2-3	CASISRGLDTQYF	TGTGCCAGCATCTCGCGGGGGCTTGATACGCAGTATTTT
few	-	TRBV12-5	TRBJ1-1	CASGASTAKNTEAFF	TGTGCTAGTGGCGCCTCGACAGCAAAGAACACTGAAGCTTTCTTT
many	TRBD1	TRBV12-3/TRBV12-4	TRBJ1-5	CASSPPGQGNQPQHF	TGTGCCAGCAGTCCCCCGGGACAGGGCAATCAGCCCCAGCATTTT
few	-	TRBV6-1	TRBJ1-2	CASSVNWGNGYTF	TGTGCCAGCAGTGTCAATTGGGGAAATGGCTACACCTTC
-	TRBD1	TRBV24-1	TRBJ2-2	CATSDSGQGVGELFF	TGTGCCACCAGTGACTCGGGACAGGGGGTCGGGGAGCTGTTTTTT
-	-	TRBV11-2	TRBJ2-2	CASSYNWELFF	TGTGCCAGCAGCTATAATTGGGAGCTGTTTTTT
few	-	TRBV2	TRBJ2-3	CASTGTTITDTQYF	TGTGCCAGCACCGGGACAACCATCACAGATACGCAGTATTTT
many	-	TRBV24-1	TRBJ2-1	CATSDLQLGETQFF	TGTGCCACCAGTGATTTGCAGCTGGGTGAGACCCAGTTCTTC
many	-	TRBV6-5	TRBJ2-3	CASSYSGADTQYF	TGTGCCAGCAGTTACAGTGGGGCAGATACGCAGTATTTT
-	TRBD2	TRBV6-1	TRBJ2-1	CASSRQPPTSGGDEQFF	TGTGCCAGCAGTCGCCAACCTCCGACTAGCGGGGGAGATGAGCAGTTCTTC
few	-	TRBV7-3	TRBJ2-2	CASSKDQGFGELFF	TGTGCCAGCAGCAAGGACCAGGGGTTCGGGGAGCTGTTTTTT
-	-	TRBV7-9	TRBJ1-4	CASSPFSGPGDEKLFF	TGTGCCAGCAGCCCATTTTCCGGACCAGGAGATGAAAAACTGTTTTTT
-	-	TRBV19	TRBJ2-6	CASSWGLTGRPGVKSLANVLTF	TGTGCCAGTAGTTGGGGTTTAACTGGGCGTCCAGGGGTAAAGAGTTTGGCCAACGTCCTGACTTTC
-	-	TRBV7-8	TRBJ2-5	CASSSRRGRPVETQYF	TGTGCCAGCAGCTCCCGCCGGGGAAGGCCGGTAGAGACCCAGTACTTC
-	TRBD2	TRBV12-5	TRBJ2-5	CASGLGILAGGPETQYF	TGTGCTAGTGGCCTTGGTATCCTAGCGGGGGGGCCCGAGACCCAGTACTTC
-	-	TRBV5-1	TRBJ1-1	CASSFRQVGTEAFF	TGCGCCAGCAGTTTTCGACAGGTGGGAACTGAAGCTTTCTTT
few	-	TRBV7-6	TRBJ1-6	CASRSGGEPLHF	TGTGCCAGCAGGTCCGGGGGTGAACCCCTCCACTTT
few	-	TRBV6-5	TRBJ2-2	CASSYLVSNTGELFF	TGTGCCAGCAGTTACCTTGTCTCCAACACCGGGGAGCTGTTTTTT
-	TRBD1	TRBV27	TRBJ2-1	CASSLIWTGADNEQFF	TGTGCCAGCAGTTTAATCTGGACAGGGGCCGACAATGAGCAGTTCTTC
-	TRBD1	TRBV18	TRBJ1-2	CASSPPGQGEGGYTF	TGTGCCAGCTCACCCCCTGGACAGGGGGAGGGAGGCTACACCTTC
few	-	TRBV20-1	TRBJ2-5	CSAPQTGGGQETQYF	TGCAGTGCCCCTCAGACAGGTGGTGGTCAAGAGACCCAGTACTTC
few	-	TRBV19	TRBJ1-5	CASSMFSSSNQPQHF	TGTGCCAGTAGTATGTTCTCTTCGAGCAATCAGCCCCAGCATTTT
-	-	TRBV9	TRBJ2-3	CASSVAFLDTQYF	TGTGCCAGCAGCGTTGCTTTTCTAGATACGCAGTATTTT
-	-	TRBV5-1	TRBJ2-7	CASSSTGNYEQYF	TGCGCCAGCAGCTCCACCGGGAACTACGAGCAGTACTTC
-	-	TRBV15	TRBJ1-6	CATSRMAATSPLHF	TGTGCCACCAGCAGGATGGCAGCAACTTCACCCCTCCACTTT
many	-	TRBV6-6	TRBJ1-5	CASSSEDQPQHF	TGTGCCAGCAGCTCTGAGGATCAGCCCCAGCATTTT
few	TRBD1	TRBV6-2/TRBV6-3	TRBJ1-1	CASSQHGTGMNTEAFF	TGTGCCAGCAGTCAACACGGGACAGGGATGAACACTGAAGCTTTCTTT
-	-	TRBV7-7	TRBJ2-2	CASSLFLASAGELFF	TGTGCCAGCAGCTTATTTCTAGCCTCCGCCGGGGAGCTGTTTTTT
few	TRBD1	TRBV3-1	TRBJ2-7	CASSPTGTASYEQYF	TGTGCCAGCAGCCCCACTGGGACAGCTTCCTACGAGCAGTACTTC
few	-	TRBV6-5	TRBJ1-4	CASGWLEKLFF	TGTGCCAGCGGGTGGCTAGAAAAACTGTTTTTT
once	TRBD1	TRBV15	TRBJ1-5	CATSRWTGGAWQPQHF	TGTGCCACCAGCAGATGGACAGGGGGCGCGTGGCAGCCCCAGCATTTT
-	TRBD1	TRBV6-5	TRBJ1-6	CASSYTGVSYNSPLHF	TGTGCCAGCAGTTATACAGGGGTTTCCTATAATTCACCCCTCCACTTT
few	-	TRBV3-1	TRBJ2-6	CASSQAWVTGANVLTF	TGTGCCAGCAGCCAAGCGTGGGTGACTGGGGCCAACGTCCTGACTTTC
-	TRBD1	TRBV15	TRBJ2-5	CATSLGQAGETQYF	TGTGCCACCAGCTTAGGACAGGCCGGTGAGACCCAGTACTTC
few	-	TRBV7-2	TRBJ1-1	CASSWNWGSEAFF	TGTGCCAGCAGCTGGAACTGGGGGTCTGAAGCTTTCTTT
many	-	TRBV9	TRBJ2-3	CASSVDSTDTQYF	TGTGCCAGCAGTGTTGACAGCACAGATACGCAGTATTTT
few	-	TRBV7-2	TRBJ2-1	CASSLARVGSGEQFF	TGTGCCAGCAGCTTAGCGCGGGTTGGCTCCGGGGAGCAGTTCTTC
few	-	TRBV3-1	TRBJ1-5	CASSQDRGRPQHF	TGTGCCAGCAGCCAAGACAGGGGACGGCCCCAGCATTTT
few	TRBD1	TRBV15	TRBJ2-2	CATSRDLAGGVELFF	TGTGCCACCAGCAGAGATTTGGCAGGGGGTGTGGAGCTGTTTTTT
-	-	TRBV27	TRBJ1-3	CASSFGFGNTIYF	TGTGCCAGCAGTTTTGGTTTTGGAAACACCATATATTTT
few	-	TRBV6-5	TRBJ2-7	CASSYSSQTYEQYF	TGTGCCAGCAGTTACTCGAGTCAGACCTACGAGCAGTACTTC
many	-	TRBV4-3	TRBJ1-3	CASSQAYKVITGNTIYF	TGCGCCAGCAGCCAAGCCTACAAGGTCATAACTGGAAACACCATATATTTT
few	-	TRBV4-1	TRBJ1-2	CASSHDSYGYTF	TGCGCCAGCAGCCACGACAGCTATGGCTACACCTTC
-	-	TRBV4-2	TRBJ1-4	CASSQVVRATFNEKLFF	TGTGCCAGCAGCCAAGTTGTCAGGGCAACCTTTAATGAAAAACTGTTTTTT
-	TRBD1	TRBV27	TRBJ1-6	CASSPQPTGKNSPLHF	TGTGCCAGCAGTCCGCAACCGACAGGGAAGAATTCACCCCTCCACTTT